Listed below are T cell receptor beta chains from one sample, sequenced in a study of cytotoxic CD8 clonotypes in ibrutinib-treated CLL. The data were produced by immunoSEQ multiplex PCR, yet TCRdb's version contains in-frame clones alone and is incomplete. The top ten clones hold roughly 6% of a sample with about 270,000 clones, around 77% of them seen once. Sequences were derived from PBMCs, sampled at disease progression, from a patient treated with ibrutinib. Source of these receptors: a human donor with chronic lymphocytic leukemia. Each CDR3 is given with its conserved first and last residue. D genes are given only for firm matches. The size field is filled for only some rows; it gives once, few, many or a size class.

cdr3_length	v_call	d_call	clone_size	j_call	cdr3_aa	cdr3_nt
18	TRBV27	TRBD2	-	TRBJ2-1	CASSLQPGLARGYNEQFF	TGTGCCAGCAGTTTACAGCCGGGACTAGCGCGAGGATACAATGAGCAGTTCTTC
17	TRBV12-5	TRBD1	-	TRBJ2-1	CASGSGRLSGQNNEQFF	TGTGCTAGTGGATCTGGGCGCCTATCGGGACAGAACAATGAGCAGTTCTTC
13	TRBV6-1	-	-	TRBJ1-2	CASSEEGWYGYTF	TGTGCCAGCAGTGAAGAGGGCTGGTATGGCTACACCTTC
15	TRBV5-1	-	-	TRBJ2-7	CASSLESSQLNEQYF	TGCGCCAGCAGCTTGGAGTCTAGCCAGCTCAACGAGCAGTACTTC
16	TRBV11-2	-	-	TRBJ2-5	CASSSPGGWYQETQYF	TGTGCCAGCAGCTCCCCCGGCGGTTGGTACCAAGAGACCCAGTACTTC
14	TRBV29-1	-	once	TRBJ2-7	CSVAGLRAPYEQYF	TGCAGCGTTGCTGGACTAAGGGCCCCCTACGAGCAGTACTTC
17	TRBV7-9	TRBD2	-	TRBJ2-1	CASSNAFRGGADNEQFF	TGTGCCAGCAGCAATGCCTTCCGCGGGGGGGCGGATAATGAGCAGTTCTTC
16	TRBV7-2	TRBD2	-	TRBJ2-5	CASSLAGAGVQETQYF	TGTGCCAGCAGCTTAGCTGGGGCGGGGGTACAAGAGACCCAGTACTTC
14	TRBV6-5	-	once	TRBJ2-7	CASSTGPPDYEQYF	TGTGCCAGCAGTACCGGTCCACCCGACTACGAGCAGTACTTC
11	TRBV15	-	-	TRBJ2-7	CATSYGYEQYF	TGTGCCACAAGCTATGGGTACGAGCAGTACTTC
16	TRBV19	-	-	TRBJ2-1	CASSMSFRSPYNEQFF	TGTGCCAGTAGTATGTCGTTCAGGTCCCCCTACAATGAGCAGTTCTTC
16	TRBV5-1	-	once	TRBJ1-3	CASSLSDPDSGNTIYF	TGCGCCAGCAGCTTGTCCGATCCCGACTCTGGAAACACCATATATTTT
17	TRBV4-1	-	-	TRBJ2-7	CASPFCPSGRQPYEQYF	TGCGCCAGCCCCTTCTGTCCCTCGGGCAGGCAACCCTACGAGCAGTACTTC
13	TRBV7-2	-	-	TRBJ2-2	CASSGRITGELFF	TGTGCCAGCAGTGGACGGATAACCGGGGAGCTGTTTTTT
13	TRBV28	TRBD1	-	TRBJ2-1	CATGTGVYNEQFF	TGTGCTACCGGGACAGGGGTTTACAATGAGCAGTTCTTC